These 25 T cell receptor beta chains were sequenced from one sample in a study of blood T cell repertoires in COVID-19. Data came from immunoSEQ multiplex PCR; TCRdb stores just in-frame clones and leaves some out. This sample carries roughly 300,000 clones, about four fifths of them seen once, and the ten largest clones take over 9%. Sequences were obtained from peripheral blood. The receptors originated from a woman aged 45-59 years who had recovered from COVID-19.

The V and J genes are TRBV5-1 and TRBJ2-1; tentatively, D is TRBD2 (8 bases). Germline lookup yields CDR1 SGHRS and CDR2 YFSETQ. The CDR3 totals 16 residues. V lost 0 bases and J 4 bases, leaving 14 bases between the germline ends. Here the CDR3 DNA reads TGCGCCAGCAGCTTGGCCGGGGGGGACAGATACAATGAGCAGTTCTTC. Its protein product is CASSLAGGDRYNEQFF.

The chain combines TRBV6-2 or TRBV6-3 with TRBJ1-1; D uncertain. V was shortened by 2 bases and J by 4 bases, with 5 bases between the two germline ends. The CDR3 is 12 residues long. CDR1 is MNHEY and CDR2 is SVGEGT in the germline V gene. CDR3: CASSYAVTEAFF. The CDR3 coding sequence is TGTGCCAGCAGTTACGCGGTCACTGAAGCTTTCTTT.

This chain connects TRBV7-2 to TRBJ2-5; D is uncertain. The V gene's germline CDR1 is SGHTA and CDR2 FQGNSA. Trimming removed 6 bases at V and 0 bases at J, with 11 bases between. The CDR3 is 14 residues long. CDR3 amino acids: CASRPTINQETQYF. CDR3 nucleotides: TGTGCCAGCAGACCCACTATTAACCAAGAGACCCAGTACTTC.

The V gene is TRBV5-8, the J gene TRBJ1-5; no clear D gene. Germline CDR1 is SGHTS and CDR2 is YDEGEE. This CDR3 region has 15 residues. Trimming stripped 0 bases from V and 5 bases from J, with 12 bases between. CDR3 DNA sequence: TGTGCCAGCAGCTTGGGGGTAAACCGGGATCAGCCCCAGCATTTT. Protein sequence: CASSLGVNRDQPQHF.

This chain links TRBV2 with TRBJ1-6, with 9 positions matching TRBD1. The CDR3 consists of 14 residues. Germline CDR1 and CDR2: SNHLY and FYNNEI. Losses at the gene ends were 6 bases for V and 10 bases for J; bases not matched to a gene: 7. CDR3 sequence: CASRTGTGKSPLHF. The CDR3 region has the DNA TGTGCCAGCAGGACCGGGACAGGGAAGTCACCCCTCCACTTT. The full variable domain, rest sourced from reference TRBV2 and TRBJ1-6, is EPEVTQTPSHQVTQMGQEVILRCVPISNHLYFYWYRQILGQKVEFLVSFYNNEISEKSEIFDDQFSVERPDGSNFTLKIRSTKLEDSAMYFCASRTGTGKSPLHFGNGTRLTVT.

CDR3 DNA sequence: TGTGCCAGCAGCTTAGCGGAGGGCGGCCAGCCCCAGCATTTT. It is translated as CASSLAEGGQPQHF. The V and J genes are TRBV7-8 and TRBJ1-5; no clear D gene. V was shortened by 0 bases and J by 7 bases, with 10 bases between the two germline ends. Germline V gives CDR1 SGHVS, CDR2 FQNEAQ. The CDR3 length is 14 residues.

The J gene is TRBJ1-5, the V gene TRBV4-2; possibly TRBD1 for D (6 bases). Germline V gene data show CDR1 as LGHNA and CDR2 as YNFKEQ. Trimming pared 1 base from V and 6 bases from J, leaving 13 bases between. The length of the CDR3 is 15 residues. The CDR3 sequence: CASSQVTGQGQPQHF. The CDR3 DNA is TGTGCCAGCAGCCAAGTTACAGGGCAGGGTCAGCCCCAGCATTTT.

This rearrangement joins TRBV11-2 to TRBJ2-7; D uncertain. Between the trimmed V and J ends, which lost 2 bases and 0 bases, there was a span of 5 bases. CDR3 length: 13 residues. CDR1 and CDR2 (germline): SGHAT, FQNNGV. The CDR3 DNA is TGTGCCAGCAGCTTACTGTCCTCCTACGAGCAGTACTTC. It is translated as CASSLLSSYEQYF.

In DNA, the CDR3 is TGTGCCAGCAGTCTCCCGGCCACAGGGTCAAACATTCAGTACTTC. Protein: CASSLPATGSNIQYF. The chain joins TRBV28 to TRBJ2-4; a weak D match, TRBD1 (6 bases). This CDR3 has 15 amino acids. Germline lookup yields CDR1 MDHEN and CDR2 SYDVKM. V was trimmed by 5 bases and J by 6 bases, leaving 17 bases between them.

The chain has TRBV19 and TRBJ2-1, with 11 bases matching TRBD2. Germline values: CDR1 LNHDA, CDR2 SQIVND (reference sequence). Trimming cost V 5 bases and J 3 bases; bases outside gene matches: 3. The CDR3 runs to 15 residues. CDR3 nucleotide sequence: TGTGCCAGTAGTCTAGCGGGGGGTAGCTACAATGAGCAGTTCTTC. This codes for CASSLAGGSYNEQFF. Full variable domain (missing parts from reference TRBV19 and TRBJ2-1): DGGITQSPKYLFRKEGQNVTLSCEQNLNHDAMYWYRQDPGQGLRLIYYSQIVNDFQKGDIAEGYSVSREKKESFPLTVTSAQKNPTAFYLCASSLAGGSYNEQFFGPGTRLTVL.

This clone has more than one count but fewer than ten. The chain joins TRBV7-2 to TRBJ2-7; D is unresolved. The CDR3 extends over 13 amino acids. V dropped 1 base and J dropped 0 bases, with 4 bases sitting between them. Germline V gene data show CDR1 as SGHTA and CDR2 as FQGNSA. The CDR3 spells CASSLESSYEQYF. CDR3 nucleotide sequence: TGTGCCAGCAGCTTAGAGAGCTCCTACGAGCAGTACTTC.

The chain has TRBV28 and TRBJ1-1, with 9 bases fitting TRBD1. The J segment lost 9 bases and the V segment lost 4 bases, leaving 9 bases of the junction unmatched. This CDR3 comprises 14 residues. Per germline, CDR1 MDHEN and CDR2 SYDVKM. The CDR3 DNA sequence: TGTGCCAGCAGTTCTCCGGGACAGGGACTACAAGCTTTCTTT. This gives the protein CASSSPGQGLQAFF.

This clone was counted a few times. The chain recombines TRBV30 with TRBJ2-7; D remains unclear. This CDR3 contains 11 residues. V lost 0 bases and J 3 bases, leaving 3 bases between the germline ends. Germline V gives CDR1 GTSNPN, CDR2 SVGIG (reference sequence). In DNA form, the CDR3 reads TGTGCCTGGAGTGTCAGCTACGAGCAGTACTTC. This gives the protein CAWSVSYEQYF.

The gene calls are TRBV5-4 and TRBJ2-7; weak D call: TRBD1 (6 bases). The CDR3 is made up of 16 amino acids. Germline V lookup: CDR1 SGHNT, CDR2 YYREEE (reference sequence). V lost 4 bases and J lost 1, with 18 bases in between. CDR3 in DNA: TGTGCCAGCAGCCTCAAGCAGGGGCAAGGGTCCTACGAGCAGTACTTC. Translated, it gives CASSLKQGQGSYEQYF.

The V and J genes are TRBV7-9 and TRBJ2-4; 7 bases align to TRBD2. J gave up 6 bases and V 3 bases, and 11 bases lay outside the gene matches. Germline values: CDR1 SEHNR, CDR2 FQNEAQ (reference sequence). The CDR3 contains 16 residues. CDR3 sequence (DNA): TGTGCCAGCAGCTTTGCCGGCGGGACTAAGACAAACATTCAGTACTTC. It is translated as CASSFAGGTKTNIQYF.

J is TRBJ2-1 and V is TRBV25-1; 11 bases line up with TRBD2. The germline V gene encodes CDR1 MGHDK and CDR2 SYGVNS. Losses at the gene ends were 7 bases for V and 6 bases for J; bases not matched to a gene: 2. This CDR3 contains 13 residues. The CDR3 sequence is CASTGLAGNEQFF. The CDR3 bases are TGTGCCAGCACTGGACTAGCGGGCAATGAGCAGTTCTTC.

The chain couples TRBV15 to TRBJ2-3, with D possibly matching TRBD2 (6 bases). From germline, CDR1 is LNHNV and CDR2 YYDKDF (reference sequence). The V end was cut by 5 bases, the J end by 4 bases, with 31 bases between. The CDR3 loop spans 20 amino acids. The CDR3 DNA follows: TGTGCCACCAGCCTAAAGTCGGGGCGGGGACGAACCGAGGTACCAGATACGCAGTATTTT. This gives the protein CATSLKSGRGRTEVPDTQYF. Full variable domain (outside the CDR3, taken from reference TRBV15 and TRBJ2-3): DAMVIQNPRYQVTQFGKPVTLSCSQTLNHNVMYWYQQKSSQAPKLLFHYYDKDFNNEADTPDNFQSRRPNTSFCFLDIRSPGLGDTAMYLCATSLKSGRGRTEVPDTQYFGPGTRLTVL.

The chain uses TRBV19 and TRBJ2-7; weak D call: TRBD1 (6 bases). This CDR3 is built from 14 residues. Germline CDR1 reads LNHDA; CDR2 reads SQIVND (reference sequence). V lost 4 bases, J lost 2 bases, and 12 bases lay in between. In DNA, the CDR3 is TGTGCCAGTAGTACCCGGACAGCCACCTACGAGCAGTACTTC. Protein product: CASSTRTATYEQYF.

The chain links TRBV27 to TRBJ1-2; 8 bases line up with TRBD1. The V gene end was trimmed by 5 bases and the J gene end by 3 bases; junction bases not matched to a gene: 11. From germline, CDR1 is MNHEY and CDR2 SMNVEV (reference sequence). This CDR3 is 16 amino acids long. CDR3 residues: CASSPWTGQPHYGYTF. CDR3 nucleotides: TGTGCCAGCAGTCCATGGACAGGGCAGCCTCACTATGGCTACACCTTC.

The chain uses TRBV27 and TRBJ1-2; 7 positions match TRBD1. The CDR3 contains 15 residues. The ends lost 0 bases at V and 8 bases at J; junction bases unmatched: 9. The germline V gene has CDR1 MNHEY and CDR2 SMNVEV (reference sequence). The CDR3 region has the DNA TGTGCCAGCAGTTTATCCCGGGAGGGGGCACGAGGCTACACCTTC. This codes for CASSLSREGARGYTF.

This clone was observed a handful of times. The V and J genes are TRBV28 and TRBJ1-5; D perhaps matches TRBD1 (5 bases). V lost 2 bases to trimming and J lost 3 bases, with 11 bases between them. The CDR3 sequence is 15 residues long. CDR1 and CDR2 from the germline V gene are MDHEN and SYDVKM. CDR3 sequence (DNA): TGTGCCAGCAGTTTAGCAGGGCGAAACAATCAGCCCCAGCATTTT. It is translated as CASSLAGRNNQPQHF.

The chain's CDR3 is CASSTRQGEQYF. CDR3 nucleotides: TGTGCCAGCAGTACCAGACAGGGGGAGCAGTACTTC. V usage is TRBV27 and J usage is TRBJ2-7; 8 nucleotides agree with TRBD1. The V gene end was trimmed by 5 bases and the J gene end by 7 bases; junction bases not matched to a gene: 4. The CDR3 spans 12 residues. Germline V gene lookup returns CDR1 MNHEY and CDR2 SMNVEV (reference sequence).

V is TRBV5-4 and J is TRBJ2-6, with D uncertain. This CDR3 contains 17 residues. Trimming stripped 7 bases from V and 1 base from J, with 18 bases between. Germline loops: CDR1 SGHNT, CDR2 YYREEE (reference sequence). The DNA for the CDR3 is TGTGCCAGCGGGCCAGGATCAAGCCGGTCTGGGGCCAACGTCCTGACTTTC. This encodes CASGPGSSRSGANVLTF.

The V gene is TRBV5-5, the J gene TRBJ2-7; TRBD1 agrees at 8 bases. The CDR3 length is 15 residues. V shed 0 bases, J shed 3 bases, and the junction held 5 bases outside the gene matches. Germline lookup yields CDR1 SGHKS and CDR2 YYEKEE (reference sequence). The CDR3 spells CASSLEPGQVYEQYF. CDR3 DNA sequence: TGTGCCAGCAGCTTGGAACCGGGACAGGTCTACGAGCAGTACTTC.

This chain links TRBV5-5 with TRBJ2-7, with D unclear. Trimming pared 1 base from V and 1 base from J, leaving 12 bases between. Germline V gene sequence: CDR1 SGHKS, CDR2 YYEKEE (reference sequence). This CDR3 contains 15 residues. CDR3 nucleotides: TGTGCCAGCAGCTTGTTAAGGTTGCGGTCCTACGAGCAGTACTTC. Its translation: CASSLLRLRSYEQYF.